This entry features one TCR beta chain sequence. Its antigen is currently unknown. This sample is part of a study of T cell clones after liver transplantation. Across the study: Immunosuppression withdrawal was tried within 2 years after liver transplantation in this trial. Post-transplant blood was tracked for graft-donor-reactive T cell clones identified in a pre-transplant mixed lymphocyte reaction. Study observations and caveats: Small, mixed patient groups and varying post-transplant times limit these conclusions.

The CDR3 spans 16 residues. Trimming pared 4 bases from V and 9 bases from J, leaving 22 bases between. From germline, CDR1 is KGHSH and CDR2 LQKENI. Libraries were prepared by immunoSEQ multiplex PCR; TCRdb keeps only in-frame clonotypes and omits some of them. The sample shows around 110,000 clones, 90% of them seen only once. The chain joins TRBV18 to TRBJ2-1, with D perhaps TRBD1 or TRBD2 (5 bases each). The receptor was derived from a human patient who received a liver transplant. Part of the T cell pool may stem from the graft donor. The material was CD4+ T cells from blood, obtained 12 months after liver transplant. CDR3 bases: TGTGCCAGCTCACTGGCTTCGGGGCCCAATACGGCTGAGCAGTTCTTC. This gives the protein CASSLASGPNTAEQFF.